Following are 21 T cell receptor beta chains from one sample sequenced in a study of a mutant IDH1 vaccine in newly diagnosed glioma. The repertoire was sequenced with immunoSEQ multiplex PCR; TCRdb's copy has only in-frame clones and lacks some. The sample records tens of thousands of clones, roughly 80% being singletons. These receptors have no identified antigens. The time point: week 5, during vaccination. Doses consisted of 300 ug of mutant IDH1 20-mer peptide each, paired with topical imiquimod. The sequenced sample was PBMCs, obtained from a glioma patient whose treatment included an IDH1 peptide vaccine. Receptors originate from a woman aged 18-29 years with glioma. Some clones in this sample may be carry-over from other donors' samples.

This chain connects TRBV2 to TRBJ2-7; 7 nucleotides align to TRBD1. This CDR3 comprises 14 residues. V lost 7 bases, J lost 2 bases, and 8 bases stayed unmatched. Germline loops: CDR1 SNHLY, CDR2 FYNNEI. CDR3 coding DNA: TGTGCCAGCACTGTTGGGCAGGGGGCCTACGAGCAGTACTTC. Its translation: CASTVGQGAYEQYF.

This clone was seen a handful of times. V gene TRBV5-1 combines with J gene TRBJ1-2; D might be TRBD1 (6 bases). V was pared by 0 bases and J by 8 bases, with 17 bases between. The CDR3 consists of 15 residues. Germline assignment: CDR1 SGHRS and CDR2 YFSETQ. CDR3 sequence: CASSLAAGEVAGYTF. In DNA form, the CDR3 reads TGCGCCAGCAGCTTGGCCGCAGGGGAGGTGGCCGGCTACACCTTC.

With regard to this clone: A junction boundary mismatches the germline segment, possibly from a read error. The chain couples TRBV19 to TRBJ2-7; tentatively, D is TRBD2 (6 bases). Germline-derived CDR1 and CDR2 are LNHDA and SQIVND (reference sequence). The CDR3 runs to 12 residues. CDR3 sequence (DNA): TGTGCCAGTAGAGGCCGGGACTCAGCTATATTCTTC. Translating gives CASRGRDSAIFF.

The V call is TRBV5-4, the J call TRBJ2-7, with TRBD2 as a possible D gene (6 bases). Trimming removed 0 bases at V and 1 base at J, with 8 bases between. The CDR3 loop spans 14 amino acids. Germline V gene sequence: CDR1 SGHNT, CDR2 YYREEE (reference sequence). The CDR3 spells CASSLARGSYEQYF. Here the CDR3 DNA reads TGTGCCAGCAGCTTGGCGCGGGGATCCTACGAGCAGTACTTC.

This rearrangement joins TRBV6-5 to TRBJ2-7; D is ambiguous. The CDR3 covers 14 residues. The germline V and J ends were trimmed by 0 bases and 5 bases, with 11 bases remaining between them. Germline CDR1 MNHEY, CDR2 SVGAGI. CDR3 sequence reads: CASSYSPVSHEQYF. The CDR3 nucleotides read TGTGCCAGCAGTTACTCTCCAGTATCCCACGAGCAGTACTTC.

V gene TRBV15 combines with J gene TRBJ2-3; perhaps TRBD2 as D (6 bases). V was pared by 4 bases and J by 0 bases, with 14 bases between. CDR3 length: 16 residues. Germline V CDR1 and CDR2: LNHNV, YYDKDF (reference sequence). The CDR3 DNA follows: TGTGCCACCAGCATCAAGACTAGAGCTAGCACAGATACGCAGTATTTT. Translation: CATSIKTRASTDTQYF.

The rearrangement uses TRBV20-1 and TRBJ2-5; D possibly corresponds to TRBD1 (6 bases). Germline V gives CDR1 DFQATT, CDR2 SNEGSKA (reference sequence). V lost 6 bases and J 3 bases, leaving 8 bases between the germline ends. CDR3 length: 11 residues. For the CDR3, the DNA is TGCAGTGCGAGGACAGAAGAGACCCAGTACTTC. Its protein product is CSARTEETQYF.

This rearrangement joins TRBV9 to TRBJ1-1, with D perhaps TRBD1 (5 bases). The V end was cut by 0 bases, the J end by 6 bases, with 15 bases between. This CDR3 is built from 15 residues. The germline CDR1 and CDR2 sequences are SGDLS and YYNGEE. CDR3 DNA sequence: TGTGCCAGCAGCGTAGCCGCGGGGCCTTCAGCTGAAGCTTTCTTT. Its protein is CASSVAAGPSAEAFF.

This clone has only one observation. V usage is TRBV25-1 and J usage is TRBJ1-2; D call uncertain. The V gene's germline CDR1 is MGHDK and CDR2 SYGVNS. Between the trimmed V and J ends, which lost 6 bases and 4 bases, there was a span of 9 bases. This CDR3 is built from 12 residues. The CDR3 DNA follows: TGTGCCAGCAGGCGAAGTCCCTATGGCTACACCTTC. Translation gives CASRRSPYGYTF.

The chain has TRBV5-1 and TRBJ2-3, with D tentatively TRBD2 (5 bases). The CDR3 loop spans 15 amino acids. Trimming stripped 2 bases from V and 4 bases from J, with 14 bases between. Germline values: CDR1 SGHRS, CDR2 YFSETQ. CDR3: CASSFLAGPADTQYF. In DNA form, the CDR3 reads TGCGCCAGCAGCTTTTTGGCGGGCCCCGCAGATACGCAGTATTTT.

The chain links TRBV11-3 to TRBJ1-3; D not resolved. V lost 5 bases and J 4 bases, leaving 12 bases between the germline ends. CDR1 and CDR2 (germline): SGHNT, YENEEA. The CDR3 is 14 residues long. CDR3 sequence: CASSQEGSGNTIYF. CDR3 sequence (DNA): TGTGCCAGCAGCCAAGAAGGTTCCGGAAACACCATATATTTT.

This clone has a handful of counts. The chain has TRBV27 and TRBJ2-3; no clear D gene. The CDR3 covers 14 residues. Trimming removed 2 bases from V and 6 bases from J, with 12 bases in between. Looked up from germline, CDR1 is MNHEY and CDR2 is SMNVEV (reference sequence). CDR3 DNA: TGTGCCAGCAGTTTACCTACGGGCTCGGATACGCAGTATTTT. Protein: CASSLPTGSDTQYF.

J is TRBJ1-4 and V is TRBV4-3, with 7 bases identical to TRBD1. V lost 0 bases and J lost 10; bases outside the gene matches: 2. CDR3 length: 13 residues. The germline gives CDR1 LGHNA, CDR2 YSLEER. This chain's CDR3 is CASSQDRGGKLFF. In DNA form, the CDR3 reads TGCGCCAGCAGCCAAGACAGGGGGGGAAAACTGTTTTTT.

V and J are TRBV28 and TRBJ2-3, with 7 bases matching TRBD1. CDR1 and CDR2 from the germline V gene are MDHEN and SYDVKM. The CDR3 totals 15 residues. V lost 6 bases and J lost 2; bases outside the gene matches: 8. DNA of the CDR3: TGTGCCAGCAGCCGCCGGGACAGAATCACAGATACGCAGTATTTT. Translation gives CASSRRDRITDTQYF.

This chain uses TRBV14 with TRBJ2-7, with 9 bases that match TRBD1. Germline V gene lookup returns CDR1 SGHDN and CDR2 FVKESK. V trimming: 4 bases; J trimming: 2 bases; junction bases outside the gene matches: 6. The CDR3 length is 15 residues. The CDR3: CASSRFGQGTYEQYF. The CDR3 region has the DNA TGTGCCAGCAGCCGTTTTGGACAGGGGACCTACGAGCAGTACTTC. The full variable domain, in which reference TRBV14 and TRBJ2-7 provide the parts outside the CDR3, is EAGVTQFPSHSVIEKGQTVTLRCDPISGHDNLYWYRRVMGKEIKFLLHFVKESKQDESGMPNNRFLAERTGGTYSTLKVQPAELEDSGVYFCASSRFGQGTYEQYFGPGTRLTVT.

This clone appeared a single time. For the CDR3, the DNA is TGTGCCAGCACGTCTGGGGGCGATCAGCCCCAGCATTTT. Protein product: CASTSGGDQPQHF. The chain joins TRBV6-1 to TRBJ1-5; a possible D gene is TRBD1 (6 bases). Germline loops: CDR1 MNHNS, CDR2 SASEGT. V dropped 7 bases and J dropped 5 bases, with 12 bases sitting between them. CDR3 length: 13 amino acids.

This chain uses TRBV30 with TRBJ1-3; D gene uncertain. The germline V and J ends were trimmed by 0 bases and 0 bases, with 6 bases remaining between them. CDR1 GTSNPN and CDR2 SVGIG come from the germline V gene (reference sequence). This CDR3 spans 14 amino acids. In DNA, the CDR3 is TGTGCCTGGAGTGTACATACCTCTGGAAACACCATATATTTT. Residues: CAWSVHTSGNTIYF.

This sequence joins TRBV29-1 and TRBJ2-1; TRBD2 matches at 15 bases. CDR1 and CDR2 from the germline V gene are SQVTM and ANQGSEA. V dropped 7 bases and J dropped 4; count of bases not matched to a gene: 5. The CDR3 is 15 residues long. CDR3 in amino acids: CSGGLAGGWYNEQFF. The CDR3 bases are TGCAGCGGTGGACTAGCGGGAGGGTGGTACAATGAGCAGTTCTTC.

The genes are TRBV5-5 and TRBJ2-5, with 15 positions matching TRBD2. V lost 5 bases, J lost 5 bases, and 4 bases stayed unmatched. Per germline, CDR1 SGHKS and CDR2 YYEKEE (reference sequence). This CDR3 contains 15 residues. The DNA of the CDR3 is TGTGCCAGCAGGCCCGGGACTAGCGGGGGGGAGACCCAGTACTTC. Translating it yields CASRPGTSGGETQYF.

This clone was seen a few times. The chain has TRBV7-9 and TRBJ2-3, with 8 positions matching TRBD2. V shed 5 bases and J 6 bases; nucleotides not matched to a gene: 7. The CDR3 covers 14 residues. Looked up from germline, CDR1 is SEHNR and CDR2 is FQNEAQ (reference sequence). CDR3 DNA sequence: TGTGCCAGCAGCAGGCGGGGGGCTATGGATACGCAGTATTTT. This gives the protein CASSRRGAMDTQYF.

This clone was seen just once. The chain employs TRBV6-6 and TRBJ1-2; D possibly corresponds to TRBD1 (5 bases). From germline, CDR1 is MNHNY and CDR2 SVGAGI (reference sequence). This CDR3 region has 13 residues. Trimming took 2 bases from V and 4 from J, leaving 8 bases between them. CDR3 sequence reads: CASSYRGGYGYTF. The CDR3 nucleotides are TGTGCCAGCAGTTACCGGGGGGGCTATGGCTACACCTTC.